The TCR beta chain described here comes from a study of blood T cell repertoires in COVID-19. Study overall: Acute and convalescent COVID-19 samples came from the United States, Italy and Spain.

A word on this clone: The sample holds other DNA sequences that translate to the same CDR3.

Only in-frame clones appear in the TCRdb table, and some are missing; sequencing was by immunoSEQ multiplex PCR. Among over 120,000 clones listed, approximately 83% were seen once. The germline V gene has CDR1 SGHNT and CDR2 YYREEE (reference sequence). CDR3 size: 12 residues. V was pared by 4 bases and J by 4 bases, with 6 bases between. The chain is built from TRBV5-4 and TRBJ1-3; D is unclear. Source material: PBMCs or T cells enriched from blood (not recorded which). This sequence was found in a man between 45 and 60 years old who had recovered from COVID-19. The CDR3 reads CASSLLGNTIYF. The CDR3 coding sequence is TGTGCCAGCAGCCTTCTAGGAAACACCATATATTTT.